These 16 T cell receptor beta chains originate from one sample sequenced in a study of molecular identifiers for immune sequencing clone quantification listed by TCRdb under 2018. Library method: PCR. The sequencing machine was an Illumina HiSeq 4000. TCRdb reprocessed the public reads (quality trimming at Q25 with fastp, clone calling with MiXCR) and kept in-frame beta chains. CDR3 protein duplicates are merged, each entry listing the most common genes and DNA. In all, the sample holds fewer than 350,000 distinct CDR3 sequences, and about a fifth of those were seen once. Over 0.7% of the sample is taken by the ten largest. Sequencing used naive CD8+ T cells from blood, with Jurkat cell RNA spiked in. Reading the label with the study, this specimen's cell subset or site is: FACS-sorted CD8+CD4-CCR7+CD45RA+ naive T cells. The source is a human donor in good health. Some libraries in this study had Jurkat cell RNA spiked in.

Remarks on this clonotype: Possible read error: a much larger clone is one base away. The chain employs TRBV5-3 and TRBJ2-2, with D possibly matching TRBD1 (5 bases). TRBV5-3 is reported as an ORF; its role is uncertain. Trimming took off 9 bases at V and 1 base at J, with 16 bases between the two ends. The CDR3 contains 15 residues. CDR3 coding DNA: TGTGCCATCAGCCTCTATACAGGGAACACCGGGGAGCTGTTTTTT. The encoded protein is CAISLYTGNTGELFF.

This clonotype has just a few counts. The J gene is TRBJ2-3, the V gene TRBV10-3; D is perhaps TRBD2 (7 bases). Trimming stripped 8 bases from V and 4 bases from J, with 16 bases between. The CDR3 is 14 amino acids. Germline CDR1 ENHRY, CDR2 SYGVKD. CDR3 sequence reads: CAIGGGGYPDTQYF. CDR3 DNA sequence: TGTGCCATCGGGGGAGGGGGGTACCCAGATACGCAGTATTTT.

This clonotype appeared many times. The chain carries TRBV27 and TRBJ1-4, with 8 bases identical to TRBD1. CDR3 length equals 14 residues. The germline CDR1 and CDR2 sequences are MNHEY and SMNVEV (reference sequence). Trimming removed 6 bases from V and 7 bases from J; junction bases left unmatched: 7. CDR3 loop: CASSLGQGVEKLFF. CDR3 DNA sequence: TGTGCCAGCAGCTTAGGACAGGGCGTTGAAAAACTGTTTTTT.

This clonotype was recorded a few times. The CDR3 nucleotides are TGTGCCATCAGTCGAAATAGCGACACCTACGAGCAGTACTTC. Protein: CAISRNSDTYEQYF. The chain combines TRBV10-3 with TRBJ2-7, with a possible D match to TRBD2 (5 bases). V lost 5 bases, J lost 2 bases, and 13 bases lay in between. This CDR3 is built from 14 residues. Germline assignment: CDR1 ENHRY and CDR2 SYGVKD.

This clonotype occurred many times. The CDR3 coding sequence is TGTGCCAGCAGACTAACGACACTACCTGGGGCCAACGTCCTGACTTTC. The encoded protein is CASRLTTLPGANVLTF. The chain joins TRBV6-6 to TRBJ2-6; D gene unclear. Germline V lookup: CDR1 MNHNY, CDR2 SVGAGI (reference sequence). Trimming took 6 bases from V and 2 from J, leaving 14 bases between them. This CDR3 spans 16 amino acids.

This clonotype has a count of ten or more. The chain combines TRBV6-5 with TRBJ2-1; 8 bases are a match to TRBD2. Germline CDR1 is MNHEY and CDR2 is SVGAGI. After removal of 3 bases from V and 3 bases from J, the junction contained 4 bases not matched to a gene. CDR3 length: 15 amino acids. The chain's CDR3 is CASSYWGTSYNEQFF. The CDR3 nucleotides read TGTGCCAGCAGTTATTGGGGGACTAGCTACAATGAGCAGTTCTTC.

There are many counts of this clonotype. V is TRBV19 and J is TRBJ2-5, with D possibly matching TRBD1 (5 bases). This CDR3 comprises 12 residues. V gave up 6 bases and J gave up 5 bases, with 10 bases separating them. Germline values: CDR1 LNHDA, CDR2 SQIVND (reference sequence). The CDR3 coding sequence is TGTGCCAGTAGCACAGGTCTGGAGACCCAGTACTTC. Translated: CASSTGLETQYF.

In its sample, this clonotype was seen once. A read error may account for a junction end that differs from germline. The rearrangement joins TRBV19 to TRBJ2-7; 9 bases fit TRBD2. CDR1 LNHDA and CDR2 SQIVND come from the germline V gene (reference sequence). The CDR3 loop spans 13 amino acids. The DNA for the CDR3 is TGTGCCAGTTCGGGGACTAGCTACTACGAGCAGCACTTC. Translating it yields CASSGTSYYEQHF.

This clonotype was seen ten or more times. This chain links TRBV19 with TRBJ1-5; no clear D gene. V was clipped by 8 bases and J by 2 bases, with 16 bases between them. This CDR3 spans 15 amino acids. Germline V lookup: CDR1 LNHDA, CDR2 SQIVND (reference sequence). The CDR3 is CASQASTRGNQPQHF. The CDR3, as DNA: TGTGCCAGTCAAGCGTCGACCCGGGGCAATCAGCCCCAGCATTTT.

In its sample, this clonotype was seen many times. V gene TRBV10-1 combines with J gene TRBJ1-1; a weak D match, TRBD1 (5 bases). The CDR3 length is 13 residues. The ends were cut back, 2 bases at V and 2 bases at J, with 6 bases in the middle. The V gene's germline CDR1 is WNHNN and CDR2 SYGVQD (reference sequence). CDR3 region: CASSEGANTEAFF. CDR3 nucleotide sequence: TGCGCCAGCAGTGAGGGGGCAAACACTGAAGCTTTCTTT.

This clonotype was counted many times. CDR3 amino acids: CASSESRAAMNTEAFF. Here the CDR3 DNA reads TGTGCCAGCAGTGAAAGTAGGGCAGCGATGAACACTGAAGCTTTCTTT. The chain carries TRBV2 and TRBJ1-1; no clear D gene. Germline V lookup: CDR1 SNHLY, CDR2 FYNNEI. V lost 2 bases to trimming and J lost 0 bases, with 13 bases between them. This CDR3 spans 16 amino acids.

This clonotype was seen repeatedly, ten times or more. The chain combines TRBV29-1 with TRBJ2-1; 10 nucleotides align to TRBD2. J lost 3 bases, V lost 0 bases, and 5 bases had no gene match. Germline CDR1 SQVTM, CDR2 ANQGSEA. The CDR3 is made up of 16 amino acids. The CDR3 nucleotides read TGCAGCGTTGAAGAACTAGCGGGACGTGTCTACAATGAGCAGTTCTTC. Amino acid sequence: CSVEELAGRVYNEQFF.

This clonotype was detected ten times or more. CDR3 DNA sequence: TGCAGCGTTGGTGGTTACAGCTCCTACGAGCAGTACTTC. It translates to CSVGGYSSYEQYF. The chain uses TRBV29-1 and TRBJ2-7; D not resolved. V was shortened by 4 bases and J by 0 bases, with 10 bases between the two germline ends. This CDR3 contains 13 residues. Germline assignment: CDR1 SQVTM and CDR2 ANQGSEA.

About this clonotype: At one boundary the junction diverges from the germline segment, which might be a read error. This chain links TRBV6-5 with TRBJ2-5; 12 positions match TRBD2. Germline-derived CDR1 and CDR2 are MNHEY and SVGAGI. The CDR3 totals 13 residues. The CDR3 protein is CVSRLAGEETQYF. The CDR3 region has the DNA TGTGTCAGCAGACTAGCGGGGGAAGAGACCCAGTACTTC.

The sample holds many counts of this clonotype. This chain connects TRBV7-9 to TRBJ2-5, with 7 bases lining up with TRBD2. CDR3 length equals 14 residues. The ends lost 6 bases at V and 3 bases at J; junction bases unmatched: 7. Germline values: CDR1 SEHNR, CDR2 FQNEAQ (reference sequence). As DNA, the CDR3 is TGTGCCAGCAGATGGGACTACAAAGAAGAGACCCAGTACTTC. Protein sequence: CASRWDYKEETQYF. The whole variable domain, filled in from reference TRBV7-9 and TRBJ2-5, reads DTGVSQNPRHKITKRGQNVTFRCDPISEHNRLYWYRQTLGQGPEFLTYFQNEAQLEKSRLLSDRFSAERPKGSFSTLEIQRTEQGDSAMYLCASRWDYKEETQYFGPGTRLLVL.

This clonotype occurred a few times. The CDR3 sequence is CASDRQVHSGNTIYF. The DNA for the CDR3 is TGTGCCAGCGACAGACAGGTCCACTCTGGAAACACCATATATTTT. The chain uses TRBV27 and TRBJ1-3; D possibly corresponds to TRBD1 (6 bases). V was cut by 8 bases and J by 0 bases, with 14 bases left in between. Per the germline V gene, CDR1 is MNHEY and CDR2 is SMNVEV (reference sequence). The length of the CDR3 is 15 residues.